Listed here are 16 T cell receptor beta chains from one sample, sequenced in a study of monozygotic twins with inflammatory bowel disease. With the 5' RACE reads reprocessed, TCRdb shows one record per CDR3 protein and no DNA. The repertoire table contains around 370,000 distinct CDR3 sequences. Specimen: blood. These receptors were obtained from a human donor with ulcerative colitis or Crohn's disease, or a healthy co-twin of an affected twin (not recorded which).

The chain joins TRBV6-2 or TRBV6-3 to TRBJ2-3; TCRdb proposes TRBD2, but this gene call is untestable without DNA. This CDR3 spans 18 amino acids. CDR1 is MNHEY, CDR2 SVGEGT, per germline. Here the CDR3 reads CASSYSASIAGLADTQYF.

The chain employs TRBV29-1 and TRBJ2-2; TCRdb's D call, TRBD2, is unchecked because there is no DNA. The CDR3 contains 15 residues. Germline V gene sequence: CDR1 SQVTM, CDR2 ANQGSEA. This chain's CDR3 is CSARPSGRNTGELFF.

The chain joins TRBV12-3 or TRBV12-4 to TRBJ1-1; TCRdb selects TRBD1, and the lack of DNA leaves this call unchecked. The CDR3 is made up of 16 amino acids. This CDR3 reads CASSLPGTGANTEAFF.

The chain links TRBV11-1 to TRBJ1-6; the TRBD1 assignment by TCRdb is unverifiable without DNA. Germline CDR1 and CDR2: SGHAT and FQDESV (reference sequence). The CDR3 spans 19 residues. The CDR3 region is CASTVADSQGSSYNSPLHF.

J is TRBJ2-2 and V is TRBV5-1; no DNA is available, so the TRBD1 call from TCRdb remains unchecked. There are 14 residues in the CDR3. Germline V gene sequence: CDR1 SGHRS, CDR2 YFSETQ. The CDR3 sequence is CASSREGVTGELFF.

The CDR3 reads CSAPARDSSYEQYF. The V gene is TRBV20-1, the J gene TRBJ2-7; TCRdb indicates TRBD1, and absent DNA this call remains unverified. Germline V gene data show CDR1 as DFQATT and CDR2 as SNEGSKA (reference sequence). This CDR3 is 14 amino acids long.

The rearrangement joins TRBV11-2 to TRBJ1-2; the TCRdb call, TRBD1, lacks DNA for checking. The CDR3 extends over 17 amino acids. Germline V lookup: CDR1 SGHAT, CDR2 FQNNGV. The CDR3 region is CASSLDRGAPGFYGYTF.

V is TRBV7-2 and J is TRBJ1-4. CDR1 is SGHTA and CDR2 is FQGNSA in the germline V gene. This CDR3 has 13 residues. The CDR3 is CASSLEESEKLFF.

The V gene is TRBV19, the J gene TRBJ2-3. Germline CDR1 is LNHDA and CDR2 is SQIVND (reference sequence). The CDR3 loop spans 14 amino acids. CDR3 in amino acids: CASSTGLNTDTQYF.

V gene TRBV4-3 combines with J gene TRBJ2-5. Germline V gene sequence: CDR1 LGHNA, CDR2 YSLEER. This CDR3 has 14 amino acids. The CDR3 reads CASSQELAKETQYF.

The genes are TRBV5-1 and TRBJ2-5; TCRdb's D gene call, TRBD1, goes unchecked for lack of DNA. The V gene's germline CDR1 is SGHRS and CDR2 YFSETQ. The CDR3 loop spans 16 amino acids. The CDR3 reads CASSLLGYRGGETQYF.

The chain combines TRBV20-1 with TRBJ1-2; absent DNA, TCRdb's TRBD1 call cannot be checked. The CDR3 is 12 amino acids. The germline gives CDR1 DFQATT, CDR2 SNEGSKA (reference sequence). This CDR3 is CSAPTGGYGYTF.

The rearrangement uses TRBV5-1 and TRBJ2-3; lacking DNA, the TRBD1 call made by TCRdb goes unchecked. From germline, CDR1 is SGHRS and CDR2 YFSETQ. The CDR3 has 16 residues. The CDR3 is CASSLFARGQTDTQYF.

The rearrangement links TRBV7-2 to TRBJ1-1; TCRdb's assignment of TRBD1 cannot be checked, as there is no DNA. The CDR3 has 14 residues. Germline V lookup: CDR1 SGHTA, CDR2 FQGNSA. The CDR3 spells CASSLRQGGTEAFF.

The chain has TRBV12-5 and TRBJ1-1. This CDR3 spans 16 amino acids. Germline CDR1 is LGHNT and CDR2 is FRNRAP. CDR3 in amino acids: CASGLVQTVMNTEAFF. Supplemented by reference TRBV12-5 and TRBJ1-1, the full variable domain reads DARVTQTPRHKVTEMGQEVTMRCQPILGHNTVFWYRQTMMQGLELLAYFRNRAPLDDSGMPKDRFSAEMPDATLATLKIQPSEPRDSAVYFCASGLVQTVMNTEAFFGQGTRLTVV.

The CDR3 loop is CASSEAGGYREQFF. The rearrangement links TRBV6-1 to TRBJ2-1; TCRdb gives TRBD1 as the D gene, but with no DNA this cannot be confirmed. Per germline, CDR1 MNHNS and CDR2 SASEGT. The CDR3 contains 14 residues.